The 27 T cell receptor beta chains below come from one sample, sequenced in a study of CD8 T cells in ankylosing spondylitis. TCRdb used MiXCR to reprocess the 5' RACE reads, holding one entry per CDR3 protein. This sample has roughly 100,000 distinct CDR3 sequences; about 8.3% occur once, and the top ten carry 8.5% to 10%. The sequencing sample was made of blood, either unsorted or a sorted T cell fraction (not recorded which). All receptors come from a male donor with ankylosing spondylitis or in good health (not recorded which).

This clonotype came up many times. The chain carries TRBV20-1 and TRBJ2-7; TRBD1 matches 10 bases. Germline-derived CDR1 and CDR2 are DFQATT and SNEGSKA (reference sequence). The CDR3 runs 13 residues. Trimming removed 3 bases from V and 3 bases from J; junction bases left unmatched: 2. The CDR3 coding sequence is TGCAGTGCTAGTGGACAGGGGGGCTACGAGCAGTACTTC. Protein sequence: CSASGQGGYEQYF.

In this sample, this clonotype turned up many times. This sequence joins TRBV20-1 and TRBJ2-7, with 7 bases lining up with TRBD1. CDR1 and CDR2 from the germline V gene are DFQATT and SNEGSKA (reference sequence). The CDR3 spans 13 residues. With 5 bases clipped from V and 1 base from J, the junction kept 5 bases outside the gene matches. This CDR3 is CSALGQTSYEQYF. DNA of the CDR3: TGCAGTGCTTTGGGACAGACGTCCTACGAGCAGTACTTC.

This clonotype was recorded many times. The J gene is TRBJ2-7, the V gene TRBV3-1; TRBD2 aligns across 8 bases. V shed 3 bases, J shed 3 bases, and the junction held 7 bases outside the gene matches. The length of the CDR3 is 15 residues. Looked up from germline, CDR1 is LGHDT and CDR2 is YNNKEL (reference sequence). The CDR3 protein is CASSQPLAGIYEQYF. CDR3 in DNA: TGTGCCAGCAGCCAGCCTTTAGCGGGGATCTACGAGCAGTACTTC.

This clonotype appeared many times. The chain combines TRBV11-2 with TRBJ2-1, with D perhaps TRBD1 (5 bases). The CDR3 extends over 14 amino acids. Germline assignment: CDR1 SGHAT and CDR2 FQNNGV. V was shortened by 3 bases and J by 9 bases, with 15 bases between the two germline ends. CDR3 region: CASSFGTSQGEQFF. Here the CDR3 DNA reads TGTGCCAGCAGCTTCGGTACGTCGCAGGGTGAGCAGTTCTTC.

This clonotype was seen repeatedly, ten times or more. The chain recombines TRBV4-1 with TRBJ2-5; D remains unclear. Germline V lookup: CDR1 MGHRA, CDR2 YSYEKL. This CDR3 is 15 amino acids long. Trimming took 1 base from V and 5 from J, leaving 14 bases between them. The CDR3 bases are TGCGCCAGCAGCCAAGTTCTGGTGCTCTACGAGACCCAGTACTTC. Its translation: CASSQVLVLYETQYF.

This clonotype has a count of ten or more. The gene calls are TRBV4-1 and TRBJ2-1; the D is unclear. From germline, CDR1 is MGHRA and CDR2 YSYEKL. Deletions cut 4 bases from V and 8 bases from J, with 12 bases between. The CDR3 runs to 13 residues. The CDR3 loop is CASSRLHGHEQFF. The CDR3 DNA reads TGCGCCAGCAGCCGACTGCATGGGCATGAGCAGTTCTTC.

The chain recombines TRBV2 with TRBJ2-2; D gene unclear. Germline V CDR1 and CDR2: SNHLY, FYNNEI. V lost 6 bases and J 6 bases, leaving 14 bases between the germline ends. There are 14 residues in the CDR3. Here the CDR3 DNA reads TGTGCCAGCAGGCCCGTGGGCGCGGCCGGGGAGCTGTTTTTT. Amino acids: CASRPVGAAGELFF.

Comment on this clonotype: Germline is not matched at one junction end, which may reflect a read error. The chain uses TRBV4-2 and TRBJ2-1; D not certain. The CDR3 contains 14 residues. Germline values: CDR1 LGHNA, CDR2 YNFKEQ. CDR3 DNA sequence: TGTGCCAGCAGCCAACGGTCACTCTACAAAGAGCAGTTCTTC. Amino acid sequence: CASSQRSLYKEQFF.

This clonotype was detected a few times. V and J are TRBV11-2 and TRBJ2-7; D is uncertain. The V gene lost 7 bases and the J gene lost 1 base, with 14 bases spanning the gap. Germline V gene lookup returns CDR1 SGHAT and CDR2 FQNNGV. The CDR3 is 14 amino acids. DNA of the CDR3: TGTGCCAGCACCCCGAGGATCACATCCTACGAGCAGTACTTC. Residues: CASTPRITSYEQYF.

This clonotype was observed many times. This sequence joins TRBV11-1 and TRBJ2-6, with 10 nucleotides matching TRBD1. The germline CDR1 and CDR2 sequences are SGHAT and FQDESV (reference sequence). The CDR3 spans 18 residues. Trimming took 7 bases from V and 1 from J; bases not matched to a gene: 10. The CDR3 protein is CASTISRQGASGANVLTF. The CDR3 DNA reads as TGTGCCAGCACCATCTCCAGACAGGGGGCTTCTGGGGCCAACGTCCTGACTTTC.

This clonotype was seen many times. The chain combines TRBV7-6 with TRBJ2-6; D may be TRBD1 or TRBD2 (5 bases each). This CDR3 has 15 amino acids. Germline assignment: CDR1 SGHVS and CDR2 FNYEAQ. V lost 1 base and J lost 2, with 6 bases in between. The CDR3 loop is CASSLGGAGANVLTF. The CDR3 nucleotides are TGTGCCAGCAGCTTAGGAGGGGCTGGGGCCAACGTCCTGACTTTC.

This clonotype was detected a few times. The rearrangement uses TRBV11-1 and TRBJ2-4; D tentatively reads TRBD1 or TRBD2 (5 bases each). CDR3 length equals 19 residues. The V and J ends lost 1 base and 2 bases respectively, with 21 bases between them. CDR1 SGHAT and CDR2 FQDESV come from the germline V gene (reference sequence). Here the CDR3 reads CASSLDGYFGASSKNIQYF. In DNA form, the CDR3 reads TGTGCCAGCAGCTTAGACGGGTATTTTGGGGCTAGCTCCAAAAACATTCAGTACTTC.

This clonotype was observed many times. The rearrangement links TRBV7-2 to TRBJ2-3; 8 bases align to TRBD2. Germline lookup yields CDR1 SGHTA and CDR2 FQGNSA. V shed 1 base, J shed 1 base, and the junction held 7 bases outside the gene matches. This CDR3 is built from 17 residues. The CDR3 nucleotides read TGTGCCAGCAGCTTAGTCCTTAGCGGGAAGGGCACAGATACGCAGTATTTT. The encoded protein is CASSLVLSGKGTDTQYF.

The chain uses TRBV20-1 and TRBJ2-1, with 9 bases lining up with TRBD2. Trimming removed 0 bases from V and 4 bases from J; junction bases left unmatched: 13. The germline gives CDR1 DFQATT, CDR2 SNEGSKA (reference sequence). The CDR3 sequence is 18 residues long. CDR3: CSARDPSGGSLPYNEQFF. CDR3 nucleotides: TGCAGTGCTAGAGATCCGAGCGGGGGGAGTCTGCCTTACAATGAGCAGTTCTTC.

This clonotype was seen many times. The chain couples TRBV28 to TRBJ1-1; no definite D call. V lost 2 bases and J lost 1, with 5 bases in between. This CDR3 contains 13 residues. The germline gives CDR1 MDHEN, CDR2 SYDVKM. The chain's CDR3 is CASSLARNTEAFF. The DNA for the CDR3 is TGTGCCAGCAGTTTAGCCCGGAACACTGAAGCTTTCTTT.

This clonotype was seen only a few times. J is TRBJ1-5 and V is TRBV27, with a tentative D call TRBD1 (5 bases). CDR3 size: 12 residues. CDR1 and CDR2 from the germline V gene are MNHEY and SMNVEV (reference sequence). Trimming took off 0 bases at V and 9 bases at J, with 6 bases between the two ends. The CDR3 protein is CASSLSQGPQHF. The CDR3 nucleotides are TGTGCCAGCAGTTTATCCCAGGGGCCCCAGCATTTT.

The CDR3 reads CASSQDLAISGANVLTF. CDR3 DNA sequence: TGCGCCAGCAGCCAAGATCTAGCAATCTCTGGGGCCAACGTCCTGACTTTC. This chain connects TRBV4-1 to TRBJ2-6, with a possible D match to TRBD2 (5 bases). The CDR3 has 17 residues. Germline V gives CDR1 MGHRA, CDR2 YSYEKL. V was shortened by 0 bases and J by 0 bases, with 9 bases between the two germline ends.

This clonotype was detected many times. The rearrangement links TRBV10-3 to TRBJ1-3, with D hard to call. The CDR3 length is 16 residues. Trimming took off 3 bases at V and 2 bases at J, with 14 bases between the two ends. Looked up from germline, CDR1 is ENHRY and CDR2 is SYGVKD. The CDR3 DNA sequence: TGTGCCATCAGTGAAAGGTTATCAGATCCTGGAAACACCATATATTTT. Translating gives CAISERLSDPGNTIYF.

This clonotype was counted many times. The chain uses TRBV4-2 and TRBJ2-7, with D possibly matching TRBD2 (5 bases). The CDR3 totals 15 residues. V was cut by 1 base and J by 3 bases, with 13 bases left in between. Germline CDR1 reads LGHNA; CDR2 reads YNFKEQ. The DNA of the CDR3 is TGTGCCAGCAGCCAAGCAACTAGGAAGGGCTACGAGCAGTACTTC. It encodes CASSQATRKGYEQYF.

This clonotype was counted many times. The rearrangement joins TRBV20-1 to TRBJ1-1; TRBD1 matches 8 bases. V lost 6 bases and J lost 5; bases outside the gene matches: 14. The length of the CDR3 is 15 residues. Germline CDR1 is DFQATT and CDR2 is SNEGSKA (reference sequence). This CDR3 is CSARQGPVIRTEAFF. As DNA, the CDR3 is TGCAGTGCACGACAGGGGCCGGTGATTCGGACTGAAGCTTTCTTT.

V and J are TRBV27 and TRBJ1-2; 12 bases agree with TRBD1. Unmatched junction bases numbered 8, after V lost 5 bases and J lost 4 bases. This CDR3 comprises 16 residues. Per the germline V gene, CDR1 is MNHEY and CDR2 is SMNVEV (reference sequence). CDR3 DNA: TGTGCCAGCAGTGGGGACAGGGGGCCCGGACTCTATGGCTACACCTTC. Residues: CASSGDRGPGLYGYTF.

In its sample, this clonotype was seen many times. The chain carries TRBV25-1 and TRBJ2-2, with D hard to call. Germline assignment: CDR1 MGHDK and CDR2 SYGVNS. The CDR3 totals 15 residues. V was pared by 0 bases and J by 6 bases, with 11 bases between. CDR3 sequence reads: CASSEYFRSPGELFF. The CDR3 bases are TGTGCCAGCAGTGAATATTTCAGGAGTCCCGGGGAGCTGTTTTTT.

This clonotype was observed many times. The chain links TRBV6-1 to TRBJ1-3, with TRBD1 matching over 11 bases. The germline V gene encodes CDR1 MNHNS and CDR2 SASEGT. The CDR3 is 15 residues long. The junction had 6 bases not matched to a gene; V was cut back by 7 bases and J by 4 bases. The CDR3 spells CASTRTGGVGNTIYF. CDR3 bases: TGTGCCAGCACCCGGACAGGGGGCGTCGGAAACACCATATATTTT.

There are many counts of this clonotype. This rearrangement joins TRBV12-3 or TRBV12-4 to TRBJ2-2; D may be TRBD2 (6 bases). The ends were cut back, 6 bases at V and 1 base at J, with 15 bases in the middle. This CDR3 has 16 residues. CDR3 nucleotide sequence: TGTGCCAGCAGACCTGGTCGGGAGAGGAACACCGGGGAGCTGTTTTTT. Its translation: CASRPGRERNTGELFF.

This clonotype was found a few times. The CDR3 loop is CASSIDLASTGEQFF. DNA for the CDR3: TGTGCCAGTAGTATAGATTTGGCGAGTACCGGTGAGCAGTTCTTC. This sequence joins TRBV19 and TRBJ2-1; D is uncertain. CDR1 LNHDA and CDR2 SQIVND come from the germline V gene (reference sequence). This CDR3 comprises 15 residues. Trimming left V 0 bases short and J 9 bases short, with 15 bases between.

This rearrangement joins TRBV9 to TRBJ2-1, with 16 bases identical to TRBD2. With V trimmed by 0 bases and J by 7 bases, 7 bases remained unmatched. The CDR3 has 18 amino acids. CDR1 SGDLS and CDR2 YYNGEE come from the germline V gene. The DNA of the CDR3 is TGTGCCAGCAGCGTAGGTCCGGGACTAGCGGGAGGGGTGAATGAGCAGTTCTTC. This gives the protein CASSVGPGLAGGVNEQFF.

This clonotype was detected many times. The V and J genes are TRBV27 and TRBJ2-7; TRBD1 might be the D (6 bases). Germline CDR1 reads MNHEY; CDR2 reads SMNVEV (reference sequence). The CDR3 covers 15 residues. Deletions cut 5 bases from V and 4 bases from J, with 18 bases between. Written as DNA, the CDR3 is TGTGCCAGCAGTACCCCACAGGGAAATCGGTACGAGCAGTACTTC. Translating it yields CASSTPQGNRYEQYF.